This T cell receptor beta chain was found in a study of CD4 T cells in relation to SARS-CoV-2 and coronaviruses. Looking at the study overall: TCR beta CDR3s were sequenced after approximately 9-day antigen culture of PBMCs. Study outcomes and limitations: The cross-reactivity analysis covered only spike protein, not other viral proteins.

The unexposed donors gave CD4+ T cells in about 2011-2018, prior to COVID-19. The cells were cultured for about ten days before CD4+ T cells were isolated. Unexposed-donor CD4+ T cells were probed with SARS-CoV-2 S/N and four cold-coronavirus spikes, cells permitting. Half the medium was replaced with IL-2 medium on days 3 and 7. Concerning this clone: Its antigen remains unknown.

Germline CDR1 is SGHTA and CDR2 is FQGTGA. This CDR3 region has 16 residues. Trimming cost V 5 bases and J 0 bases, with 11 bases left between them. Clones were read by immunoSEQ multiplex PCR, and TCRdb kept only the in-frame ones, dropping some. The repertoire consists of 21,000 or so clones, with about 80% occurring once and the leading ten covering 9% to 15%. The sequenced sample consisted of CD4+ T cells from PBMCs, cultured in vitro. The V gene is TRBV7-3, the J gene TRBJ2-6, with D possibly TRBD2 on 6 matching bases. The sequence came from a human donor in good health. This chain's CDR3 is CASSPHGGSGANVLTF. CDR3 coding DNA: TGTGCCAGCAGCCCGCACGGGGGCTCTGGGGCCAACGTCCTGACTTTC.